Listed below are T cell receptor beta chains from one sample, sequenced in a study of cytomegalovirus exposure and HLA in healthy donors. Sequencing was performed with immunoSEQ multiplex PCR; in TCRdb, only in-frame clones are kept and a portion is missing. The table shows over 95,000 clones, with around 77% occurring only once. Sequenced: PBMCs. The receptors were sampled from a female donor in good health and CMV-seronegative. Each CDR3 is given with its conserved first and last residue. Fields, in order: D gene, clone size, V gene, J gene, CDR3 DNA, CDR3 protein. A D gene is named only where the DNA matches it firmly. Expanded clones get a size class; other rows say once, few or many, or leave the size out.

TRBD1	-	TRBV28	TRBJ2-5	TGTGCCAGCAGAAAAAACGACAGGGGCCAACAGACCCAGTACTTC	CASRKNDRGQQTQYF
-	once	TRBV7-8	TRBJ2-2	TGTGCCAGCAGCCCGGGGGCCGGGGAGCTGTTTTTT	CASSPGAGELFF
-	-	TRBV28	TRBJ2-1	TGTGCCAGCAGTCTGGGTAACAGGGCGAATGAGCAGTTCTTC	CASSLGNRANEQFF
TRBD1	-	TRBV7-8	TRBJ2-7	TGTGCCAGCAGCAGCACCGGGACAGGGGGCGGCGAGCAGTACTTC	CASSSTGTGGGEQYF
-	once	TRBV2	TRBJ1-1	TGTGCCAGCAGTGTGGGAGGGACCAACACTGAAGCTTTCTTT	CASSVGGTNTEAFF
-	-	TRBV27	TRBJ2-3	TGTGCCAGCAGTTTTTCTAGGGGATCAGATACGCAGTATTTT	CASSFSRGSDTQYF
-	-	TRBV10-3	TRBJ2-1	TGTGCCATCAGGGTGGGCCGATACTTGGGAGAGTACTTTGGGGAGCAGTTCTTC	CAIRVGRYLGEYFGEQFF
TRBD1	-	TRBV5-1	TRBJ1-4	TGCGCCAGCAGCATTACCGGGACAGAAAACGAAAAACTGTTTTTT	CASSITGTENEKLFF
-	-	TRBV5-1	TRBJ1-4	TGCGCCAGCAGCCCCTCCGGGGGAGGCGCCGGTGAAAAACTGTTTTTT	CASSPSGGGAGEKLFF
TRBD2	once	TRBV7-2	TRBJ2-7	TGTGCCAGCAGCTCCATAGCGGGAGGGCCTTCTTACGAGCAGTACTTC	CASSSIAGGPSYEQYF
-	-	TRBV18	TRBJ1-1	TGTGCCAGCTCACCAGGGGCGCCCGCGAACACTGAAGCTTTCTTT	CASSPGAPANTEAFF
TRBD1	once	TRBV28	TRBJ2-7	TGTGCCAGCAGTATTATCGGGACAGGGTCTCACGAGCAGTACTTC	CASSIIGTGSHEQYF
-	-	TRBV27	TRBJ1-2	TGTGCCAGCAGTTTATCGAGGTTGTCTAACTATGGCTACACCTTC	CASSLSRLSNYGYTF
TRBD2	-	TRBV5-1	TRBJ2-3	TGCGCCAGCAGCTCAAGACTAGCGGGGCAAACAGATACGCAGTATTTT	CASSSRLAGQTDTQYF
TRBD2	-	TRBV2	TRBJ2-1	TGTGCCAGCAGGGTTCTAGCGGTCTCCTACAATGAGCAGTTCTTC	CASRVLAVSYNEQFF
-	few	TRBV7-9	TRBJ1-1	TGTGCCAGCAGATTTGACGGCAGGGGAAAAGCTTTCTTT	CASRFDGRGKAFF
-	-	TRBV2	TRBJ1-1	TGTGCCAGCCCTAACACTGAAGCTTTCTTT	CASPNTEAFF
TRBD1	-	TRBV6-1	TRBJ1-6	TGTGCCAGCAGATCTGGACAGGTCCTTAATTCACCCCTCCACTTT	CASRSGQVLNSPLHF
-	-	TRBV6-1	TRBJ1-2	TGTGCCAGCAGTGGAGAGGATATGGCTAACTATGGCTACACCTTC	CASSGEDMANYGYTF
-	-	TRBV19	TRBJ1-4	TGTGCCAGTAGTATAGAGACAGTTATTAATGAAAAACTGTTTTTT	CASSIETVINEKLFF
TRBD2	once	TRBV11-2	TRBJ2-7	TGTGCCAGCGCCCGCGGGGGGGTGCAGTACTTC	CASARGGVQYF
-	-	TRBV7-3	TRBJ1-1	TGTGCCAGCAGTAGACAGGCCTCCAGGACTGAAGCTTTCTTT	CASSRQASRTEAFF
-	few	TRBV5-4	TRBJ2-7	TGTGCCAGCAGCCCAGGGGTGGACGAGCAGTACTTC	CASSPGVDEQYF
-	-	TRBV4-3	TRBJ2-7	TGCGCCAGCAGCCAAGATTTTATTAGCGCGTCCTCCTACGAGCAGTACTTC	CASSQDFISASSYEQYF
TRBD1	-	TRBV5-1	TRBJ1-3	TGCGCCAGCAGCTTCGGACAGGAGAGCTCTGGAAACACCATATATTTT	CASSFGQESSGNTIYF
-	-	TRBV7-9	TRBJ2-7	TGTGCCAGCAGCTTAGTAGGTCGGAGGGCAGCCGGGGACGAGCAGTACTTC	CASSLVGRRAAGDEQYF
TRBD2	-	TRBV9	TRBJ2-3	TGTGCCAGCAGCGTGGGGGGGGATACGCAGTATTTT	CASSVGGDTQYF
-	-	TRBV4-1	TRBJ1-2	TGCGCCAGCAGCCAAGTACAAAAAACTAACTATGGCTACACCTTC	CASSQVQKTNYGYTF
TRBD1	few	TRBV4-2	TRBJ1-1	TGTGCCAGCAGCTCGACAGGGGTCTATGGTGCTTTCTTT	CASSSTGVYGAFF
TRBD1	-	TRBV7-8	TRBJ1-6	TGTGCCAGCAGCCGATCGCTTGGGACAGACCTTTATAATTCACCCCTCCACTTT	CASSRSLGTDLYNSPLHF
-	few	TRBV7-2	TRBJ1-2	TGTGCCAGCAGCTATAACCAACAGGGTAACTATGGCTACACCTTC	CASSYNQQGNYGYTF
TRBD1	few	TRBV7-9	TRBJ1-1	TGTGCCAGCAGCCGAGGACAGGAGGACACTGAAGCTTTCTTT	CASSRGQEDTEAFF
TRBD1	-	TRBV27	TRBJ1-2	TGTGCCAGCAGTTCAGGACAGGGAGGTGGCTACACCTTC	CASSSGQGGGYTF
TRBD1	-	TRBV7-8	TRBJ1-4	TGTGCCAGCAGCTTAGCGAACAGGGGGGATGAAAAACTGTTTTTT	CASSLANRGDEKLFF
TRBD1	-	TRBV19	TRBJ1-2	TGTGCCAGTACCCCGGGACAGACAAACTATGGCTACACCTTC	CASTPGQTNYGYTF
-	once	TRBV11-2	TRBJ2-7	TGTGCCAGCAGCACCCCCGGGAGCCCCCTAGGGCCCTTC	CASSTPGSPLGPF
TRBD1	-	TRBV6-5	TRBJ1-1	TGTGCCAGCAGAAGCCAGGGGGACCTGAGGACTGAAGCTTTCTTT	CASRSQGDLRTEAFF
-	-	TRBV28	TRBJ2-3	TGTGCCAGCAGTTTATCTTCTTCCGATACGCAGTATTTT	CASSLSSSDTQYF
-	few	TRBV5-4	TRBJ1-1	TGTGCCAGCAGCTTATTTTCGGTAACTGAAGCTTTCTTT	CASSLFSVTEAFF
-	-	TRBV19	TRBJ2-1	TGTGCCAGTCAACCGGGACAAGCCTACAATGAGCAGTTCTTC	CASQPGQAYNEQFF
TRBD1	-	TRBV4-2	TRBJ2-1	TGTGCCAGCAGGTACATTGGACAGGATGAGCAGTTCTTC	CASRYIGQDEQFF
-	-	TRBV18	TRBJ1-6	TGTGCCAGCTCACCCGGGGGGTCTAGGGATTCACCCCTCCACTTT	CASSPGGSRDSPLHF
TRBD2	-	TRBV28	TRBJ2-7	TGTGCCAGCAGTTTGGTCCTGGGAGTGCTAGCGGCACAGTACGAGCAGTACTTC	CASSLVLGVLAAQYEQYF
TRBD1	-	TRBV6-1	TRBJ1-2	TGTGCCAGCAGTCTACCGGGACAGGGTGTAATGGGCTACACCTTC	CASSLPGQGVMGYTF
TRBD1	-	TRBV19	TRBJ1-1	TGTGCCAGTAGCACAGGGGACCGAACTGAAGCTTTCTTT	CASSTGDRTEAFF
TRBD1	few	TRBV29-1	TRBJ2-3	TGCAGCGTTACTCCCTCACCCGGGACAGGGAGCACAGATACGCAGTATTTT	CSVTPSPGTGSTDTQYF
TRBD1	-	TRBV7-9	TRBJ1-1	TGTTCCAGCAGCTTACGGACAGGGGGGCACACTGAAGCTTTCTTT	CSSSLRTGGHTEAFF
-	-	TRBV11-2	TRBJ2-5	TGTGCCAGCAGCTTAGTTGGGGACACCTCCAGGACCCAGTACTTC	CASSLVGDTSRTQYF